The 28 T cell receptor beta chains presented below share a single source sample, sequenced in a study of PD-L1 blockade in urothelial cancer. Data came from immunoSEQ multiplex PCR; TCRdb stores just in-frame clones and leaves some out. The data hold 86,000 or so clones, with approximately 87% observed a single time. Time point defined: pretreatment peripheral blood. The sample consisted of PBMCs, taken around atezolizumab (anti-PD-L1) treatment. These receptors came from a man aged 60 to 75 with urothelial cancer.

This sequence joins TRBV11-2 and TRBJ2-7; 9 bases line up with TRBD1. Germline CDR1 and CDR2: SGHAT and FQNNGV. The CDR3 contains 13 residues. Unmatched junction bases numbered 9, after V lost 4 bases and J lost 11 bases. In DNA form, the CDR3 reads TGTGCCAGCAGCTCGGACAGGGGCCATCCTAAGTACTTC. Residues: CASSSDRGHPKYF.

The rearrangement links TRBV9 to TRBJ2-5; 9 bases align to TRBD2. Looked up from germline, CDR1 is SGDLS and CDR2 is YYNGEE. The V segment lost 3 bases and the J segment 5 bases; nucleotides outside the gene matches: 11. There are 16 residues in the CDR3. In DNA form, the CDR3 reads TGTGCCAGCAGCGAGGGGGTAGCGGGAGCCGGGGAGACCCAGTACTTC. The encoded protein is CASSEGVAGAGETQYF.

The J gene is TRBJ2-1, the V gene TRBV11-1; TRBD1 matches 7 bases. This CDR3 spans 16 amino acids. The germline V gene has CDR1 SGHAT and CDR2 FQDESV (reference sequence). Trimming cost V 3 bases and J 7 bases; bases outside gene matches: 12. The CDR3 region has the DNA TGTGCCAGCAGCTTCGACAGGGCCCTCGTGGGAAATGAGCAGTTCTTC. Its protein is CASSFDRALVGNEQFF.

The sample holds one count of this clone. This chain links TRBV15 with TRBJ2-5; TRBD1 agrees at 7 bases. CDR1 is LNHNV and CDR2 is YYDKDF in the germline V gene (reference sequence). J was trimmed by 5 bases and V by 0 bases; bases with no gene match: 9. CDR3 length: 16 amino acids. This CDR3 reads CATSRDKRGGAETQYF. The CDR3 DNA reads as TGTGCCACCAGCAGAGATAAACGAGGGGGCGCGGAGACCCAGTACTTC. Filled out from reference TRBV15 and TRBJ2-5, the complete variable domain reads DAMVIQNPRYQVTQFGKPVTLSCSQTLNHNVMYWYQQKSSQAPKLLFHYYDKDFNNEADTPDNFQSRRPNTSFCFLDIRSPGLGDTAMYLCATSRDKRGGAETQYFGPGTRLLVL.

This chain joins TRBV28 and TRBJ1-5, with 7 nucleotides matching TRBD1. The V gene end was trimmed by 5 bases and the J gene end by 3 bases; junction bases not matched to a gene: 13. The CDR3 is 17 residues long. CDR1 and CDR2 (germline): MDHEN, SYDVKM. CDR3 region: CASSPSPGQIINQPQHF. CDR3 nucleotide sequence: TGTGCCAGCAGTCCCAGCCCGGGACAGATTATCAATCAGCCCCAGCATTTT.

The J gene is TRBJ2-7, the V gene TRBV15, with 8 bases matching TRBD2. This CDR3 has 13 amino acids. Germline V lookup: CDR1 LNHNV, CDR2 YYDKDF (reference sequence). V was clipped by 3 bases and J by 6 bases; unmatched bases: 4. CDR3: CATSRRTSSEQYF. The CDR3 nucleotides read TGTGCCACCAGCAGGAGGACTAGCAGCGAGCAGTACTTC. The entire variable domain, with the rest obtained from reference TRBV15 and TRBJ2-7, is as follows: DAMVIQNPRYQVTQFGKPVTLSCSQTLNHNVMYWYQQKSSQAPKLLFHYYDKDFNNEADTPDNFQSRRPNTSFCFLDIRSPGLGDTAMYLCATSRRTSSEQYFGPGTRLTVT.

In this sample, this clone turned up a few times. The chain combines TRBV19 with TRBJ2-7; possibly TRBD2 for D (6 bases). V was clipped by 8 bases and J by 4 bases, with 6 bases between them. Germline V gene lookup returns CDR1 LNHDA and CDR2 SQIVND (reference sequence). CDR3 length: 10 amino acids. The CDR3 spells CASGGYEQYF. The CDR3 DNA is TGTGCCAGTGGGGGGTACGAGCAGTACTTC.

The J gene is TRBJ1-1, the V gene TRBV7-2; the match to TRBD1 covers 8 bases. Germline CDR1 is SGHTA and CDR2 is FQGNSA. J lost 6 bases, V lost 2 bases, and 11 bases had no gene match. CDR3 length: 16 residues. CDR3 sequence: CASSLPPGQVWAEAFF. CDR3 in DNA: TGTGCCAGCAGCTTACCCCCGGGACAGGTTTGGGCTGAAGCTTTCTTT.

The chain has TRBV9 and TRBJ2-2, with D possibly TRBD1 on 5 matching bases. The CDR3 contains 12 residues. Germline assignment: CDR1 SGDLS and CDR2 YYNGEE. V was trimmed by 5 bases and J by 4 bases, leaving 6 bases between them. The CDR3 loop is CASRGPTGELFF. CDR3 DNA: TGTGCCAGCAGGGGGCCCACCGGGGAGCTGTTTTTT.

The rearrangement joins TRBV18 to TRBJ2-5; D is perhaps TRBD1 (6 bases). The CDR3 has 14 amino acids. Trimming removed 5 bases at V and 5 bases at J, with 15 bases between. Germline CDR1 is KGHSH and CDR2 is LQKENI. CDR3 in amino acids: CASSVQGVGETQYF. CDR3 DNA sequence: TGTGCCAGCTCAGTACAGGGTGTCGGGGAGACCCAGTACTTC. The full variable domain, with the rest looked up from reference TRBV18 and TRBJ2-5, is NAGVMQNPRHLVRRRGQEARLRCSPMKGHSHVYWYRQLPEEGLKFMVYLQKENIIDESGMPKERFSAEFPKEGPSILRIQQVVRGDSAAYFCASSVQGVGETQYFGPGTRLLVL.

The chain uses TRBV14 and TRBJ2-7, with D tentatively TRBD2 (5 bases). V was shortened by 2 bases and J by 4 bases, with 9 bases between the two germline ends. The CDR3 runs 13 residues. Germline assignment: CDR1 SGHDN and CDR2 FVKESK. The CDR3 DNA reads TGTGCCAGCAGCCAACTGGGGAGTTACGAGCAGTACTTC. It is translated as CASSQLGSYEQYF.

This clone has only one observation. V usage is TRBV18 and J usage is TRBJ2-3; 13 bases fit TRBD2. The germline CDR1 and CDR2 sequences are KGHSH and LQKENI. The V gene end was trimmed by 2 bases and the J gene end by 7 bases; junction bases not matched to a gene: 3. The CDR3 loop spans 15 amino acids. This CDR3 is CASSPTSGGAYTQYF. CDR3 sequence (DNA): TGTGCCAGCTCACCAACTAGCGGGGGGGCATATACGCAGTATTTT.

This clone was seen just once. The chain links TRBV11-3 to TRBJ2-2, with 8 bases that match TRBD1. Germline loops: CDR1 SGHNT, CDR2 YENEEA. J was trimmed by 5 bases and V by 1 base; bases with no gene match: 6. This CDR3 is 16 amino acids long. CDR3 sequence (DNA): TGTGCCAGCAGCTTAGGGCAGGGGGCGAGAACCGGGGAGCTGTTTTTT. It is translated as CASSLGQGARTGELFF.

The chain recombines TRBV7-2 with TRBJ2-3; TRBD1 matches at 9 bases. Per germline, CDR1 SGHTA and CDR2 FQGNSA. Unmatched junction bases numbered 5, after V lost 0 bases and J lost 1 base. The CDR3 has 17 amino acids. For the CDR3, the DNA is TGTGCCAGCAGCTTAGCTGGACAGGGGTCGGGCACAGATACGCAGTATTTT. Its translation: CASSLAGQGSGTDTQYF.

This chain links TRBV5-1 with TRBJ2-5, with 11 bases lining up with TRBD2. The junction had 5 bases not matched to a gene; V was cut back by 3 bases and J by 4 bases. Germline V gene data show CDR1 as SGHRS and CDR2 as YFSETQ. The CDR3 loop spans 15 amino acids. For the CDR3, the DNA is TGCGCCAGCAGCTCCCAGACTAGCGGGGTAGAGACCCAGTACTTC. The encoded protein is CASSSQTSGVETQYF.

The V and J genes are TRBV7-6 and TRBJ2-3; 8 positions match TRBD1. Germline lookup yields CDR1 SGHVS and CDR2 FNYEAQ. V lost 3 bases, J lost 1 base, and 3 bases stayed unmatched. The CDR3 sequence is 15 residues long. CDR3 sequence: CASSFSDRGTDTQYF. In DNA, the CDR3 is TGTGCCAGCAGCTTCTCGGACAGGGGCACAGATACGCAGTATTTT.

This clone was counted between two and nine times. The V and J genes are TRBV5-1 and TRBJ1-1, with D possibly TRBD1 on 5 matching bases. V lost 0 bases to trimming and J lost 2 bases, with 8 bases between them. The CDR3 is 14 amino acids. Per germline, CDR1 SGHRS and CDR2 YFSETQ. CDR3 sequence reads: CASSLVQANTEAFF. Here the CDR3 DNA reads TGCGCCAGCAGCTTGGTACAGGCAAACACTGAAGCTTTCTTT.

V usage is TRBV5-1 and J usage is TRBJ2-7, with 14 nucleotides matching TRBD2. Looked up from germline, CDR1 is SGHRS and CDR2 is YFSETQ. The CDR3 sequence is 16 residues long. V was pared by 3 bases and J by 1 base, with 3 bases of the junction left unmatched. The CDR3 nucleotides are TGCGCCAGCAGCTGGGGACTAGCGGGAGATTCCTACGAGCAGTACTTC. It translates to CASSWGLAGDSYEQYF. Full variable domain (outside the CDR3, taken from reference TRBV5-1 and TRBJ2-7): KAGVTQTPRYLIKTRGQQVTLSCSPISGHRSVSWYQQTPGQGLQFLFEYFSETQRNKGNFPGRFSGRQFSNSRSEMNVSTLELGDSALYLCASSWGLAGDSYEQYFGPGTRLTVT.

The V and J genes are TRBV9 and TRBJ2-5; 7 bases are shared with TRBD2. The CDR3 has 13 amino acids. Germline V lookup: CDR1 SGDLS, CDR2 YYNGEE. V gave up 4 bases and J gave up 5 bases; unmatched junction bases: 5. The CDR3 is CASSMGGTETQYF. For the CDR3, the DNA is TGTGCCAGCAGCATGGGGGGGACGGAGACCCAGTACTTC.

This clone appeared once. The chain employs TRBV6-5 and TRBJ2-1; 8 nucleotides agree with TRBD2. Trimming took 6 bases from V and 0 from J; bases not matched to a gene: 4. This CDR3 region has 15 residues. Germline-derived CDR1 and CDR2 are MNHEY and SVGAGI. The CDR3 region has the DNA TGTGCCAGCAGCCGCAGCGGGAGCTCCTACAATGAGCAGTTCTTC. Protein sequence: CASSRSGSSYNEQFF.

J is TRBJ2-6 and V is TRBV27; D gene uncertain. V was shortened by 8 bases and J by 0 bases, with 8 bases between the two germline ends. Germline values: CDR1 MNHEY, CDR2 SMNVEV (reference sequence). The CDR3 sequence is 14 residues long. In DNA form, the CDR3 reads TGTGCCAGCTGTTCTTACTCTGGGGCCAACGTCCTGACTTTC. Translating it yields CASCSYSGANVLTF.

The rearrangement links TRBV29-1 to TRBJ2-3; 8 bases fit TRBD1. After removal of 1 base from V and 3 bases from J, the junction contained 3 bases not matched to a gene. Germline CDR1 is SQVTM and CDR2 is ANQGSEA. The CDR3 spans 14 residues. CDR3 in DNA: TGCAGCGTTGAAGGGCAGGGGGCGACAGATACGCAGTATTTT. It translates to CSVEGQGATDTQYF.

The rearrangement uses TRBV11-3 and TRBJ2-3; unclear D gene. The CDR3 is made up of 14 amino acids. V lost 1 base, J lost 0 bases, and 5 bases lay in between. The germline V gene has CDR1 SGHNT and CDR2 YENEEA. CDR3 DNA sequence: TGTGCCAGCAGCTTAGCCCCAAGCACAGATACGCAGTATTTT. Translation gives CASSLAPSTDTQYF.

The CDR3 here is CASRRTNTDTQYF. CDR3 nucleotide sequence: TGTGCCAGCAGGCGGACTAACACAGATACGCAGTATTTT. The chain carries TRBV2 and TRBJ2-3; the D gene is possibly TRBD2 (6 bases). This CDR3 has 13 residues. V lost 6 bases and J lost 2, with 9 bases in between. Per germline, CDR1 SNHLY and CDR2 FYNNEI.

The genes are TRBV5-1 and TRBJ1-1; D perhaps matches TRBD1 (5 bases). Trimming took 4 bases from V and 8 from J, leaving 15 bases between them. This CDR3 comprises 13 residues. Germline V gives CDR1 SGHRS, CDR2 YFSETQ. The CDR3 spells CASSPGTGGEAFF. The CDR3 DNA follows: TGCGCCAGCAGCCCCGGGACCGGAGGGGAAGCTTTCTTT.

A single count supports this clone. The chain joins TRBV6-1 to TRBJ2-7; 7 bases align to TRBD1. The CDR3 contains 13 residues. Germline CDR1 is MNHNS and CDR2 is SASEGT. V trimming: 8 bases; J trimming: 3 bases; junction bases outside the gene matches: 7. As DNA, the CDR3 is TGTGCCAGCGAGAAACCAGGGGGCTACGAGCAGTACTTC. Encoded protein: CASEKPGGYEQYF.

The rearrangement uses TRBV29-1 and TRBJ1-1; possible D gene TRBD1, 6 bases. Trimming removed 4 bases at V and 5 bases at J, with 17 bases between. This CDR3 is built from 14 residues. From germline, CDR1 is SQVTM and CDR2 ANQGSEA. The CDR3 protein is CSVVNGGLWTEAFF. CDR3 DNA: TGCAGCGTTGTCAACGGGGGGCTGTGGACTGAAGCTTTCTTT. Full variable domain (rest looked up from reference TRBV29-1 and TRBJ1-1): SAVISQKPSRDICQRGTSLTIQCQVDSQVTMMFWYRQQPGQSLTLIATANQGSEATYESGFVIDKFPISRPNLTFSTLTVSNMSPEDSSIYLCSVVNGGLWTEAFFGQGTRLTVV.

The V call is TRBV4-1, the J call TRBJ1-2, with 7 bases matching TRBD1. J gave up 7 bases and V 6 bases, and 11 bases lay outside the gene matches. CDR1 is MGHRA and CDR2 is YSYEKL in the germline V gene. CDR3 length equals 14 residues. Written as DNA, the CDR3 is TGCGCCAGCAGACAGACTCAGGGGGGAGGTGGCTACACCTTC. Its protein is CASRQTQGGGGYTF.